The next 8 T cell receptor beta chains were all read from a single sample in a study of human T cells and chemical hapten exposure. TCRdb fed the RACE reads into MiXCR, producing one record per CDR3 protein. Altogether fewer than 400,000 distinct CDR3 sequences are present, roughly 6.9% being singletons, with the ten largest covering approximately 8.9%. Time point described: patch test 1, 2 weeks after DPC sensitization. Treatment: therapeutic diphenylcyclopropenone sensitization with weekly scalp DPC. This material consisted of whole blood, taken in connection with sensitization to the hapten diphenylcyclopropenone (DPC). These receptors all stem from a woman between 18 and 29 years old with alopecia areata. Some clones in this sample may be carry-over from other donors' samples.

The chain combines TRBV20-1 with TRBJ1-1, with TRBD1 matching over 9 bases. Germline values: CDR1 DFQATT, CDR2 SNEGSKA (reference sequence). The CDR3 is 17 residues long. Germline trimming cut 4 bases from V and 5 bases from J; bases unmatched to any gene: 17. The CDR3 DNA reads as TGCAGTGCTACACCCCCGGGGGGACAGGGCGTAAGGACTGAAGCTTTCTTT. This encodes CSATPPGGQGVRTEAFF.

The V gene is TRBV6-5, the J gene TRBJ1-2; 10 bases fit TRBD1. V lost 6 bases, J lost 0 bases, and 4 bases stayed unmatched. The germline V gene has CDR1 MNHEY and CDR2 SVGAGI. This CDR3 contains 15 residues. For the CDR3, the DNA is TGTGCCAGCAGAACCGGGACAGGGGCTAACTATGGCTACACCTTC. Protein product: CASRTGTGANYGYTF.

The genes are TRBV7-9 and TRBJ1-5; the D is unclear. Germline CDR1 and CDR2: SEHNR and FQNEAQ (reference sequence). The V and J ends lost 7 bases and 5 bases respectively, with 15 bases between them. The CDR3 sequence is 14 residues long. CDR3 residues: CASTIGGNDQPQHF. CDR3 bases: TGTGCCAGCACAATCGGTGGTAATGATCAGCCCCAGCATTTT.

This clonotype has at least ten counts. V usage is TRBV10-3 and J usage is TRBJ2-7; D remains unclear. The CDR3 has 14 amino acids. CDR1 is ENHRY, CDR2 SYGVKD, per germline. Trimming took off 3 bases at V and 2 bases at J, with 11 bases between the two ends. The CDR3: CAISDPAGTYEQYF. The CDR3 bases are TGTGCCATCAGTGACCCCGCTGGGACCTACGAGCAGTACTTC.

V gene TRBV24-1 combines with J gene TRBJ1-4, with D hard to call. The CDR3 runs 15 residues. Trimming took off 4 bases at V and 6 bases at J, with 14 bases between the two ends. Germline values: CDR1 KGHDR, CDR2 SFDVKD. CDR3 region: CATSDLGFAYEKLFF. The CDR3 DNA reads TGTGCCACCAGTGACTTGGGTTTTGCCTATGAAAAACTGTTTTTT.

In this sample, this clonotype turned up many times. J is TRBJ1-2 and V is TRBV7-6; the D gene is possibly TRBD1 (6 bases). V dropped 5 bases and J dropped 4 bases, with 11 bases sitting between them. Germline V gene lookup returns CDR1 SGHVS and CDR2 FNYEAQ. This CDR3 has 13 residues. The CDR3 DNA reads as TGTGCCAGCAGCCTAACGACAGGCTATGGCTACACCTTC. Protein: CASSLTTGYGYTF.

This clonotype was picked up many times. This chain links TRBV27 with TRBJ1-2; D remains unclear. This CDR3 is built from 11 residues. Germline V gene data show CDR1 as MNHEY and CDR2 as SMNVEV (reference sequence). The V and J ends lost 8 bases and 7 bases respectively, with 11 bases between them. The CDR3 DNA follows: TGTGCCAGCCTTGGGTTGGCTGGCTACACCTTC. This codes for CASLGLAGYTF.

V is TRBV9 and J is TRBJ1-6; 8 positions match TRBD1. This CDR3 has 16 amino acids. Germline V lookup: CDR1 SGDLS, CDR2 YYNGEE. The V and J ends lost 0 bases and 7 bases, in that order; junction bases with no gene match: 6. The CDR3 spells CASSVELDRANSPLHF. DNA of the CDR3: TGTGCCAGCAGCGTAGAATTGGACAGGGCCAATTCACCCCTCCACTTT.